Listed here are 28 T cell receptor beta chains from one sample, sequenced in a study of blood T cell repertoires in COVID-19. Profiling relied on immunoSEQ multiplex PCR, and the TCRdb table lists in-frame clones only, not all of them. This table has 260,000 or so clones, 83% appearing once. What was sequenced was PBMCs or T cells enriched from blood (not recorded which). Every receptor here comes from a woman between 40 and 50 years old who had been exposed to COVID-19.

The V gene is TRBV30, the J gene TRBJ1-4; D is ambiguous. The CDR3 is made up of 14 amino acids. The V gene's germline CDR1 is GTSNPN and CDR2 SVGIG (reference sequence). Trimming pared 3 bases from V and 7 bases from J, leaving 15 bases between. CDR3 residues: CAWSEPGESEKLFF. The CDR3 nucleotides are TGTGCCTGGAGCGAACCCGGGGAGAGTGAAAAACTGTTTTTT.

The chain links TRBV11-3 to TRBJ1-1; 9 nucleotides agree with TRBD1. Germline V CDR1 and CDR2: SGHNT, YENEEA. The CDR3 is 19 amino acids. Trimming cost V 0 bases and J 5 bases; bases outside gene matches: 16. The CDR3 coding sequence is TGTGCCAGCAGCTTAGATTTTCGAGGGCCCGGGACAGGGAGAACTGAAGCTTTCTTT. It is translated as CASSLDFRGPGTGRTEAFF.

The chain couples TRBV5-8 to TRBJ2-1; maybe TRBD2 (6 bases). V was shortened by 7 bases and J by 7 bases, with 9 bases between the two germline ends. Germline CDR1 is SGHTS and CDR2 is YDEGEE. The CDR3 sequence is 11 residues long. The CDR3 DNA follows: TGTGCCAGCTCTGCGGGGAATGAGCAGTTCTTC. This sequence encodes CASSAGNEQFF.

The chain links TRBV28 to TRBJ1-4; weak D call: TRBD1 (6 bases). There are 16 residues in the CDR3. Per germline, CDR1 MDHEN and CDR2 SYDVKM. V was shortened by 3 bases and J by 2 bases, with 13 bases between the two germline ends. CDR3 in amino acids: CASSLQGGVTNEKLFF. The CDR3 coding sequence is TGTGCCAGCAGTTTGCAAGGGGGTGTGACTAATGAAAAACTGTTTTTT.

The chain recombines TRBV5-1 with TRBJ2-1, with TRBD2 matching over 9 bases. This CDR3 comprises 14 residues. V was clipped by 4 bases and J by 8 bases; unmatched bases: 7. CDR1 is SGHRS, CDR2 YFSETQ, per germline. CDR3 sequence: CASSPRTSEHEQFF. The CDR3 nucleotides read TGCGCCAGCAGCCCCCGGACTAGCGAGCATGAGCAGTTCTTC.

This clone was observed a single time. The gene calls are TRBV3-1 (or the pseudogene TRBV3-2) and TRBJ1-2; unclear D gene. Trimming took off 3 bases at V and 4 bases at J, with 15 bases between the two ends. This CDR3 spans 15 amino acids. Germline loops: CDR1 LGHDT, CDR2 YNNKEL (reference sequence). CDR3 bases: TGTGCCAGCAGCCAGGATGGACTGGGCTCCTATGGCTACACCTTC. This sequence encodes CASSQDGLGSYGYTF.

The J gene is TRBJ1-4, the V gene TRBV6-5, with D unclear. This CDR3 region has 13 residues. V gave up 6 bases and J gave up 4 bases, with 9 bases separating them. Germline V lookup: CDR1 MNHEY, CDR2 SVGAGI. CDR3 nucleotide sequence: TGTGCCAGCAGATCAGTTTATAATGAAAAACTGTTTTTT. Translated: CASRSVYNEKLFF.

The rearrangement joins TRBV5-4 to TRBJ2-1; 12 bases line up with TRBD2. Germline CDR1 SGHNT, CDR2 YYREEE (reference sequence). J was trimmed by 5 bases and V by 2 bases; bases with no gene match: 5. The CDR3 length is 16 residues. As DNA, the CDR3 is TGTGCCAGCAGCTTCCGACTAGCGGGGGATAACAATGAGCAGTTCTTC. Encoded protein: CASSFRLAGDNNEQFF.

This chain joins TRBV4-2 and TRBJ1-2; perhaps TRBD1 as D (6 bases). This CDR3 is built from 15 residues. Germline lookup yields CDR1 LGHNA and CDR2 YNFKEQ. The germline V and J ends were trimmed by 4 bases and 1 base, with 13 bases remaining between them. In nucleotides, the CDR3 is TGTGCCAGCAGCCCTACGGACAGCCTTAACTATGGCTACACCTTC. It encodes CASSPTDSLNYGYTF.

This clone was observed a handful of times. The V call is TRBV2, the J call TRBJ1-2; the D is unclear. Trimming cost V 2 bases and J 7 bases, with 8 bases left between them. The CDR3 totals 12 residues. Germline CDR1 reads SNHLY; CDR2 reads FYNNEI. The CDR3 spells CASSEYRVGYTF. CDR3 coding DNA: TGTGCCAGCAGTGAATATCGGGTTGGCTACACCTTC.

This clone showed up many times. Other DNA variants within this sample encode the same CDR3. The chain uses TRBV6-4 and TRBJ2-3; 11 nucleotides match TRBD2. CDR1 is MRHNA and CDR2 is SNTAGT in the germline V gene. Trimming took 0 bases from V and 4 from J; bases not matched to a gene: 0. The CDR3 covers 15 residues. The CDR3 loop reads CASSDSSGGADTQYF. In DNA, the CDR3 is TGTGCCAGCAGTGACTCTAGCGGGGGGGCAGATACGCAGTATTTT.

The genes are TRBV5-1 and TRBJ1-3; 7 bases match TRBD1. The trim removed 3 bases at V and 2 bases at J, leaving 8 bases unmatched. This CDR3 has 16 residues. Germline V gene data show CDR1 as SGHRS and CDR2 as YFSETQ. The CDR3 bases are TGCGCCAGCAGCTCTTATTTTACAGGGGCTGGAAACACCATATATTTT. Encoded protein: CASSSYFTGAGNTIYF.

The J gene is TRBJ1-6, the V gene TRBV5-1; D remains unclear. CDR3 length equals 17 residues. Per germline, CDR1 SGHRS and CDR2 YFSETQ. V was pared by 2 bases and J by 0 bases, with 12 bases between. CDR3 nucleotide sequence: TGCGCCAGCAGCTTTTATGAACAGAGCTCCTATAATTCACCCCTCCACTTT. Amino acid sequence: CASSFYEQSSYNSPLHF.

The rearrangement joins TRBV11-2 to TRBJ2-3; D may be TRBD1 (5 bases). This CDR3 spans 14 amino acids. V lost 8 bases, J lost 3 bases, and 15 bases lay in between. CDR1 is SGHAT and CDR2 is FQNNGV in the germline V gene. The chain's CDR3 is CASSLGAWTDTQYF. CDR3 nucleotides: TGTGCCAGCTCCTTAGGGGCTTGGACAGATACGCAGTATTTT.

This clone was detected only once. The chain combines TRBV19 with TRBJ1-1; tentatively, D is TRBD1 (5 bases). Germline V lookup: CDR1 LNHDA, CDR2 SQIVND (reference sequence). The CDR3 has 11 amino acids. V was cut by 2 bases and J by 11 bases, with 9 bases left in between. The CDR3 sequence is CASSIQGSAFF. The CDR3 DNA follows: TGTGCCAGTAGTATACAGGGAAGTGCTTTCTTT.

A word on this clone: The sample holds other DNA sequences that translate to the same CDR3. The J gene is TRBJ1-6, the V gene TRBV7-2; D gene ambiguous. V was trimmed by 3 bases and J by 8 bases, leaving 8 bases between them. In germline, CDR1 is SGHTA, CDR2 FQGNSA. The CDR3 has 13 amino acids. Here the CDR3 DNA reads TGTGCCAGCAGCTTTCGAGTAGATTCACCCCTCCACTTT. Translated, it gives CASSFRVDSPLHF. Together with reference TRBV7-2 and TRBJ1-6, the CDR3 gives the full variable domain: GAGVSQSPSNKVTEKGKDVELRCDPISGHTALYWYRQSLGQGLEFLIYFQGNSAPDKSGLPSDRFSAERTGGSVSTLTIQRTQQEDSAVYLCASSFRVDSPLHFGNGTRLTVT.

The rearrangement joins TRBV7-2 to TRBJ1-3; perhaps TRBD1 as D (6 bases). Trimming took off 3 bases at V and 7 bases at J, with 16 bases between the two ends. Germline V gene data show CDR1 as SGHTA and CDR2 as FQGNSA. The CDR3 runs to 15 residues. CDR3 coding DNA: TGTGCCAGCAGCTTTACAGGGACCTCAGCTAACACCATATATTTT. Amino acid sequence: CASSFTGTSANTIYF.

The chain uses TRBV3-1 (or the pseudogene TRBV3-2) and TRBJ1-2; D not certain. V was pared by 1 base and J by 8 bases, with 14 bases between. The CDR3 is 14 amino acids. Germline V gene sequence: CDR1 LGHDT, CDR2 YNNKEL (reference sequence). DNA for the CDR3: TGTGCCAGCAGCCAAGGGTCCGCCACGGGGGGCTACACCTTC. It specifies CASSQGSATGGYTF.

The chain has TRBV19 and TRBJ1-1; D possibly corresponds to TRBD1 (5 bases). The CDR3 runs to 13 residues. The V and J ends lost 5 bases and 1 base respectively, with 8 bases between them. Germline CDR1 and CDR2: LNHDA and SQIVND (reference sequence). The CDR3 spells CASSLQGNTEAFF. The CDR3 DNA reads TGTGCCAGTAGTCTTCAGGGGAACACTGAAGCTTTCTTT.

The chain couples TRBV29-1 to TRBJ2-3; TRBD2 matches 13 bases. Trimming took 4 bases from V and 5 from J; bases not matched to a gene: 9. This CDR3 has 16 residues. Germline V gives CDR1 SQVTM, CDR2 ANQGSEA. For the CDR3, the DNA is TGCAGCGTTGCCCTGGGGACTAGCGGGATTGGAGATACGCAGTATTTT. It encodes CSVALGTSGIGDTQYF.

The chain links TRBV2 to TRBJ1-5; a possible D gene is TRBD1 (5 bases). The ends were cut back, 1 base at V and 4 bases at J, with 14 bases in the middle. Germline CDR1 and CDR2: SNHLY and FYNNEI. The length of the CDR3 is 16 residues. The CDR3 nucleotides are TGTGCCAGCAGTGAAGGAGGGCGGGGGGGTAATCAGCCCCAGCATTTT. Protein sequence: CASSEGGRGGNQPQHF.

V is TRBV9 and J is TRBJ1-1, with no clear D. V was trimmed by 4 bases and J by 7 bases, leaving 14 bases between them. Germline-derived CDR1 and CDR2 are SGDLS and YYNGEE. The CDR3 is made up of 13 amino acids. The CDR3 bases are TGTGCCAGCAGCTCAAGCGAGGGTAATGAAGCTTTCTTT. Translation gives CASSSSEGNEAFF.

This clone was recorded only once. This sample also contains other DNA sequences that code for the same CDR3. CDR3 region: CASRVTGSNQPQHF. CDR3 bases: TGTGCCAGTCGTGTGACAGGGAGTAATCAGCCCCAGCATTTT. The V and J genes are TRBV6-5 and TRBJ1-5; 7 nucleotides match TRBD1. The CDR3 consists of 14 residues. With V trimmed by 9 bases and J by 4 bases, 9 bases remained unmatched. Germline assignment: CDR1 MNHEY and CDR2 SVGAGI.

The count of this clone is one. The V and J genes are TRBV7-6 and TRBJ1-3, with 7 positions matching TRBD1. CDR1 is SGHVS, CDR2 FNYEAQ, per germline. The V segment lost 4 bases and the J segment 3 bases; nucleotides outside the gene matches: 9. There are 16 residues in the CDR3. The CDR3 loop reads CASSSSTGVGGNTIYF. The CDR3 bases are TGTGCCAGCAGCTCATCCACAGGGGTTGGTGGAAACACCATATATTTT.

DNA for the CDR3: TGCGCCAGCAGCTTATGGGACAGTAGCTCCTACGAGCAGTACTTC. It encodes CASSLWDSSSYEQYF. V gene TRBV5-1 combines with J gene TRBJ2-7, with 7 bases matching TRBD1. V lost 2 bases, J lost 0 bases, and 5 bases stayed unmatched. The CDR3 has 15 amino acids. Germline lookup yields CDR1 SGHRS and CDR2 YFSETQ.

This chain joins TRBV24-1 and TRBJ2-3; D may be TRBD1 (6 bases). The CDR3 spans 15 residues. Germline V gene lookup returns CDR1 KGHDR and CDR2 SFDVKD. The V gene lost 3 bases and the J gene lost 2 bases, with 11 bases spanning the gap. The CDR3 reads CATSDKDSPTDTQYF. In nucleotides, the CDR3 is TGTGCCACCAGTGATAAGGACAGCCCCACAGATACGCAGTATTTT.

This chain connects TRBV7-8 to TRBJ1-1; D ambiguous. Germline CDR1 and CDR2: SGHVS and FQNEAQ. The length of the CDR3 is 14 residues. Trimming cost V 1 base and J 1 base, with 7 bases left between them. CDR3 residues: CASSLVGENTEAFF. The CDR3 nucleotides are TGTGCCAGCAGCTTAGTAGGAGAGAACACTGAAGCTTTCTTT.

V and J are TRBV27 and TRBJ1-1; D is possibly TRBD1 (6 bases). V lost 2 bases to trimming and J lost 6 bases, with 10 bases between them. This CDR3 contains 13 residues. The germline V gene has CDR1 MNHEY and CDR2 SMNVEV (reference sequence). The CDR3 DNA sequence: TGTGCCAGCAGTTTACAGGGGAGCGCTGAAGCTTTCTTT. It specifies CASSLQGSAEAFF.